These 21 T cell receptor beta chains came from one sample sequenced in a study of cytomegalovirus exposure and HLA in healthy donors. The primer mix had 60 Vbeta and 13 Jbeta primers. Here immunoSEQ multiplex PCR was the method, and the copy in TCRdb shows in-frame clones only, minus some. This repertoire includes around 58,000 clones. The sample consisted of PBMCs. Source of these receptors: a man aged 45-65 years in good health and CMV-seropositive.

The CDR3 spells CASSIRGDEQYF. DNA for the CDR3: TGTGCCAGTAGTATAAGAGGAGACGAGCAGTACTTC. The J gene is TRBJ2-7, the V gene TRBV19; D not certain. The CDR3 has 12 residues. Trimming shortened V by 2 bases and J by 5 bases, and 7 bases separated the two germline ends. Germline V gives CDR1 LNHDA, CDR2 SQIVND (reference sequence).

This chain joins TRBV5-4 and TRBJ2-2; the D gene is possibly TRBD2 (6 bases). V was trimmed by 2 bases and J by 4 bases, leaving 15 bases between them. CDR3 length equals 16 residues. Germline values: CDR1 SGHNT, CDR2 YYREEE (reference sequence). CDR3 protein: CASSFRQGGSTGELFF. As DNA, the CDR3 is TGTGCCAGCAGCTTCCGGCAGGGAGGATCCACCGGGGAGCTGTTTTTT.

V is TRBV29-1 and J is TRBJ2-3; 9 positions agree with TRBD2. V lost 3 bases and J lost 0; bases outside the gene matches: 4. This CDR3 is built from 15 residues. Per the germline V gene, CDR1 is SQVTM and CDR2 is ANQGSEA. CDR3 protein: CSVDAGGASTDTQYF. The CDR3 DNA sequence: TGCAGCGTTGACGCGGGAGGGGCTAGCACAGATACGCAGTATTTT.

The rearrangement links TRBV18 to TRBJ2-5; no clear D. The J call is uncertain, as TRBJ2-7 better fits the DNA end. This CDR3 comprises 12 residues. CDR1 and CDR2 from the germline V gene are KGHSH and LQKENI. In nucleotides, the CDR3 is TGTGCCAGCTCACCAGGTAGCTACGAGCAGTACTTC. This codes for CASSPGSYEQYF.

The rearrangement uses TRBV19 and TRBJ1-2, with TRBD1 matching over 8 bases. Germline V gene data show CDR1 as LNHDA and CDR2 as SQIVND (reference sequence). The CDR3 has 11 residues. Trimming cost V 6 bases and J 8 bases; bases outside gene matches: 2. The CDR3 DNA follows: TGTGCCAGTAGGACAGGGGCGGGCTACACCTTC. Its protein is CASRTGAGYTF.

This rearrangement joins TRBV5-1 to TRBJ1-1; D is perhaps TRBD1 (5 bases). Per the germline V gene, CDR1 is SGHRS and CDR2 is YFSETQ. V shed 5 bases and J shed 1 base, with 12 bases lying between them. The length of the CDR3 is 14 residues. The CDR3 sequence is CASRGGPGNTEAFF. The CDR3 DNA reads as TGCGCCAGCAGGGGGGGACCTGGGAACACTGAAGCTTTCTTT.

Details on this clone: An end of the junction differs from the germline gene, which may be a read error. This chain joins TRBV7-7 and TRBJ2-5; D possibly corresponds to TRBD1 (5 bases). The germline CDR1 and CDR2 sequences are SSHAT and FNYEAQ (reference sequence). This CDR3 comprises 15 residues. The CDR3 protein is CASSPSQGRQETQYF. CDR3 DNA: TGTGCTAGCAGCCCTAGTCAGGGTCGCCAAGAGACCCAGTACTTC.

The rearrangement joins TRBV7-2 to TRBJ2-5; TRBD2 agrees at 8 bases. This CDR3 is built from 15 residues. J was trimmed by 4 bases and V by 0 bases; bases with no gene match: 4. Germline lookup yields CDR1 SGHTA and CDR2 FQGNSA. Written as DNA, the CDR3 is TGTGCCAGCAGCTTAGCTCGGGGGGGGAGAGAGACCCAGTACTTC. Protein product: CASSLARGGRETQYF.

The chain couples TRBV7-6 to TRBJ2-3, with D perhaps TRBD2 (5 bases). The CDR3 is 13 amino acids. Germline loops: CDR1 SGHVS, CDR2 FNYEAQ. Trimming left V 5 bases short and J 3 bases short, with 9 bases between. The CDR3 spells CASSPTGTDTQYF. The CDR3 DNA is TGTGCCAGCAGCCCGACGGGAACAGATACGCAGTATTTT. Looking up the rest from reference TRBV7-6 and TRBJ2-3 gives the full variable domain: GAGVSQSPRYKVTKRGQDVALRCDPISGHVSLYWYRQALGQGPEFLTYFNYEAQQDKSGLPNDRFSAERPEGSISTLTIQRTEQRDSAMYRCASSPTGTDTQYFGPGTRLTVL.

The CDR3 DNA is TGTGCCAGTAGTATAGATCGGGATCAGCCCCAGCATTTT. This translates into CASSIDRDQPQHF. This chain links TRBV19 with TRBJ1-5; D gene uncertain. Trimming cost V 0 bases and J 5 bases, with 5 bases left between them. Germline assignment: CDR1 LNHDA and CDR2 SQIVND (reference sequence). This CDR3 has 13 residues.

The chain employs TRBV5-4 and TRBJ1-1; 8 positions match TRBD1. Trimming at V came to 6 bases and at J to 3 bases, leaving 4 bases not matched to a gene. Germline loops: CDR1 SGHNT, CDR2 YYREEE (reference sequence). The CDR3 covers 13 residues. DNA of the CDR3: TGTGCCAGCAAGGAGACAGGGGACACTGAAGCTTTCTTT. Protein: CASKETGDTEAFF.

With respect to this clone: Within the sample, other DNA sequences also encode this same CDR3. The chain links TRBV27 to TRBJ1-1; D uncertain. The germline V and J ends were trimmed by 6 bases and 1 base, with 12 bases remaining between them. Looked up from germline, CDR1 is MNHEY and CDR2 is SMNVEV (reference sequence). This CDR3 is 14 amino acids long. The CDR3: CASSQTPGNTEAFF. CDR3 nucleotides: TGTGCCAGCAGCCAAACCCCAGGGAACACTGAAGCTTTCTTT.

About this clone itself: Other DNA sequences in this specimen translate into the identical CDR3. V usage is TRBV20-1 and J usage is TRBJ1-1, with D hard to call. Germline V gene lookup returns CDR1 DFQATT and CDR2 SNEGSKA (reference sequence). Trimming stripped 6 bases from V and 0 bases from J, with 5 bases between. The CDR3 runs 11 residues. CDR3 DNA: TGCAGTGCCCCGTTGAACACTGAAGCTTTCTTT. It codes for CSAPLNTEAFF.

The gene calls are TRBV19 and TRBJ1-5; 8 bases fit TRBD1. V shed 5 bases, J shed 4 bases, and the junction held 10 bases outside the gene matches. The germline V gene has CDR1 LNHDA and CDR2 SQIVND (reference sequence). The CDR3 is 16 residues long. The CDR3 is CASSGSQGVKNQPQHF. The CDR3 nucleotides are TGTGCCAGTAGTGGCTCACAGGGGGTGAAAAATCAGCCCCAGCATTTT.

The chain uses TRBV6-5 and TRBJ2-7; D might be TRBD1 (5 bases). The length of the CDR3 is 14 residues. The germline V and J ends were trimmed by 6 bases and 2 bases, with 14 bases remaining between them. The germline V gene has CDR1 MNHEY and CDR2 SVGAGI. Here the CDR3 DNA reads TGTGCCAGCAGCTCCGAAAGGGGCCCCTACGAGCAGTACTTC. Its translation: CASSSERGPYEQYF.

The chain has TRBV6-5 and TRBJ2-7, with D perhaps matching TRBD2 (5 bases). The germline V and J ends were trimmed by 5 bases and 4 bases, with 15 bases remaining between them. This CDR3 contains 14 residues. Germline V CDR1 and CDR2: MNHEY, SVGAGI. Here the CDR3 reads CASSRSVEVYEQYF. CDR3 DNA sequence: TGTGCCAGCAGTCGGAGCGTGGAGGTGTACGAGCAGTACTTC.

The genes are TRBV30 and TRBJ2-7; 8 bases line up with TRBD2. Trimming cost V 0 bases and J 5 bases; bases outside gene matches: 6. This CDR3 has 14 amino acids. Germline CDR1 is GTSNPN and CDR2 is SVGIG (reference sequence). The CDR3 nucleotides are TGTGCCTGGAGTGTTGGTGGGACTAGAGACGAGCAGTACTTC. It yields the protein CAWSVGGTRDEQYF.

CDR3 sequence: CASSTVTYTGELFF. In DNA, the CDR3 is TGTGCCAGCAGTACGGTAACCTACACCGGGGAGCTGTTTTTT. This rearrangement joins TRBV2 to TRBJ2-2; D ambiguous. The CDR3 runs to 14 residues. V lost 5 bases and J lost 3, with 10 bases in between. CDR1 is SNHLY, CDR2 FYNNEI, per germline.

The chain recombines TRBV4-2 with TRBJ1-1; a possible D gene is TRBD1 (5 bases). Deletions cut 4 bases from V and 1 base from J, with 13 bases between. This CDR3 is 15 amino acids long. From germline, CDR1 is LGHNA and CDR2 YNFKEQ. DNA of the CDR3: TGTGCCAGCAGCCCCCAAATAACAGGGAACACTGAAGCTTTCTTT. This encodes CASSPQITGNTEAFF.

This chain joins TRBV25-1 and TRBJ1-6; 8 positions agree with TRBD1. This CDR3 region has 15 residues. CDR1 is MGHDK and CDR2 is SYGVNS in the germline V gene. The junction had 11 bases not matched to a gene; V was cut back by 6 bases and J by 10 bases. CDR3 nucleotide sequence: TGTGCCAGCAGCCCCCGAGACAGGGGTTACTCACCCCTCCACTTT. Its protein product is CASSPRDRGYSPLHF.

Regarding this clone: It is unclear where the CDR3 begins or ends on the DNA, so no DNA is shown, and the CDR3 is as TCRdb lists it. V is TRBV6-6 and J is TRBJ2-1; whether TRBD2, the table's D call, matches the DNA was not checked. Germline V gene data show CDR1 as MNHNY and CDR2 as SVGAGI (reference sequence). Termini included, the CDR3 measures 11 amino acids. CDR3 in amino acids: CASSSSYEQFF.